This TCR beta chain was identified in a study of T-cell memory formation after mild COVID-19. Study at large: Clusters were largely donor specific.

The table lists this clonotype with a few counts. Its specificity is unknown. Study-level results: A balance of CD4 and CD8 characterized clones contracting day 15 to 85, whereas later expanders leaned CD4+. Prior to infection, memory already included some responding clones, suggesting cross-reactive memory joined. CD4+ contracting clones were found mainly in CM and EM, and CD8+ ones in EMRA.

The CDR3 is 16 residues long. V dropped 3 bases and J dropped 4 bases, with 19 bases sitting between them. Germline values: CDR1 LGHDT, CDR2 YNNKEL (reference sequence). TCRdb independently ran MiXCR on the 5' RACE reads; one entry per CDR3 protein. The table has roughly 120,000 distinct CDR3 sequences, about a sixth seen once. This clonotype was obtained from an adult woman who had mild COVID-19 (a few samples of this study predate the infection). Cell type and time point are not known. The chain employs TRBV3-1 and TRBJ2-7; TRBD2 is a possible D gene (5 bases). Sequenced material: PBMCs or a T cell subset sorted from them (not recorded which). CDR3 nucleotides: TGTGCCAGCAGCCACGCCGGCGGCGGGCTCGGTTACGAGCAGTACTTC. Its protein is CASSHAGGGLGYEQYF.